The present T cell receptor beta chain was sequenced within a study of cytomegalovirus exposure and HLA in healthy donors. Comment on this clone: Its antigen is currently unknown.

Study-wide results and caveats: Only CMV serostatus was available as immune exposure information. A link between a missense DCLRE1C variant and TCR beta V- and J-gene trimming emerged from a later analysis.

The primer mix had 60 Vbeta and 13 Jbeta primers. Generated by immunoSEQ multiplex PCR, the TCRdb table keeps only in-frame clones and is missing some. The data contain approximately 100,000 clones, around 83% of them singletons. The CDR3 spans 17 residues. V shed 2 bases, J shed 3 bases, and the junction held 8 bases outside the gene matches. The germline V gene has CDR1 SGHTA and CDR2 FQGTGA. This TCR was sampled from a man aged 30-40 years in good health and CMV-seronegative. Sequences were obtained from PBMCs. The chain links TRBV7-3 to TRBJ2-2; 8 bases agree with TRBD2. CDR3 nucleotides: TGTGCCAGCAGCTTAGACTTTACTAGCGGTCACACCGGGGAGCTGTTTTTT. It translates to CASSLDFTSGHTGELFF.